This T cell receptor beta chain was recovered during a study of T cells after posttransplantation cyclophosphamide. Overall study results and limits: Blood and skin or GI T cell repertoires showed limited TRB overlap. Later post-transplant blood repertoires were often dominated by donor CD8+ memory clones. Recipient CMV seropositivity and CMV reactivation strongly tracked TRB clonality.

TCRdb's table, derived via immunoSEQ multiplex PCR, lists solely in-frame clones and lacks some. The sample has some 52,000 clones, roughly 84% seen once. Germline V CDR1 and CDR2: MDHEN, SYDVKM. CDR3 size: 17 residues. In regard to this clone: The antigen is not known. A read error may produce the germline difference seen at one junction end.

The sample was PBMCs. This chain uses TRBV28 with TRBJ2-5; 11 bases line up with TRBD1. This TCR was sampled from a man aged 25-45 years with a blood cancer, CMV-positive, and with a related stem cell donor. The CDR3 DNA reads TGTGCCAGCACCGCCGGAGGGGGGACAGGGGGAAGAGAGGCCCAGTACTTC. Its translation is CASTAGGGTGGREAQYF.